The TCR beta chain under discussion was sequenced for a study of cytomegalovirus exposure and HLA in healthy donors. Concerning this clone: What it binds is not known.

The CDR3 loop spans 12 amino acids. V gave up 5 bases and J gave up 10 bases, with 14 bases separating them. Looked up from germline, CDR1 is SEHNR and CDR2 is FQNEAQ (reference sequence). Findings of the study overall: In a later analysis, more than 15,000 TCR beta sequences were associated with HLA alleles at 0.05 false discovery rate.

Primers for the PCR totalled 60 Vbeta and 13 Jbeta. Using immunoSEQ multiplex PCR, the repertoire was profiled, and TCRdb retains in-frame clones only, with some absent. The data hold 150,000 to 200,000 clones, with about 80% observed a single time. The source of this sequence is a woman aged 18-35 years in good health and CMV-seropositive. The sample consisted of PBMCs. This chain connects TRBV7-9 to TRBJ2-5; tentative D call: TRBD2 (6 bases). CDR3 DNA: TGTGCCAGCAGCCAGAGCTCCGGGAGCCAGTACTTC. Residues: CASSQSSGSQYF.